The 2 T cell receptor beta chains listed next were all sequenced from one sample in a study of T-cell memory formation after mild COVID-19. MiXCR, applied by TCRdb to the 5' RACE reads, yields one record per CDR3 protein. The sample holds more than 350,000 distinct CDR3 sequences, about a sixth seen once. Sequences were obtained from PBMCs or a T cell subset sorted from them (not recorded which). These receptors all come from a man aged 18 to 35 who had mild COVID-19 (a few samples of this study predate the infection). Cell type and time point are not known.

V usage is TRBV5-1 and J usage is TRBJ2-3; 8 bases line up with TRBD2. CDR1 is SGHRS, CDR2 YFSETQ, per germline. J was trimmed by 4 bases and V by 1 base; bases with no gene match: 11. CDR3 length: 17 residues. The CDR3 is CASSLRVAGTRPDTQYF. DNA for the CDR3: TGCGCCAGCAGCTTGCGGGTGGCGGGGACTAGGCCAGATACGCAGTATTTT.

This chain connects TRBV2 to TRBJ2-7; 9 bases agree with TRBD2. The CDR3 consists of 15 residues. Germline V gives CDR1 SNHLY, CDR2 FYNNEI. V lost 6 bases, J lost 3 bases, and 9 bases stayed unmatched. DNA for the CDR3: TGTGCCAGCAGAAGAATGGGACTAGCTGACTACGAGCAGTACTTC. This encodes CASRRMGLADYEQYF.